This TCR beta chain was captured by sequencing in a study of blood T cell repertoires in COVID-19. Background on the study: Samples came from the United States, Italy and Spain, spanning acute and convalescent COVID-19. T cells, B-cell-depleted T cells, or PBMCs supplied cDNA or gDNA.

Using immunoSEQ multiplex PCR, the repertoire was profiled, and TCRdb retains in-frame clones only, with some absent. The sample lists tens of thousands of clones; around 69% were seen once. The CDR3 consists of 15 residues. V was shortened by 4 bases and J by 7 bases, with 17 bases between the two germline ends. Germline V gene lookup returns CDR1 LGHDT and CDR2 YNNKEL (reference sequence). This clone was found many times. The receptor comes from a man between 65 and 85 years old with active or convalescent COVID-19. The sample comprised peripheral blood. This chain links TRBV3-1 (or the pseudogene TRBV3-2) with TRBJ1-5, with D possibly TRBD1 on 6 matching bases. The CDR3 sequence is CASSRQTGIGQPQHF. The CDR3 coding sequence is TGTGCCAGCAGCCGCCAAACAGGGATCGGCCAGCCCCAGCATTTT.